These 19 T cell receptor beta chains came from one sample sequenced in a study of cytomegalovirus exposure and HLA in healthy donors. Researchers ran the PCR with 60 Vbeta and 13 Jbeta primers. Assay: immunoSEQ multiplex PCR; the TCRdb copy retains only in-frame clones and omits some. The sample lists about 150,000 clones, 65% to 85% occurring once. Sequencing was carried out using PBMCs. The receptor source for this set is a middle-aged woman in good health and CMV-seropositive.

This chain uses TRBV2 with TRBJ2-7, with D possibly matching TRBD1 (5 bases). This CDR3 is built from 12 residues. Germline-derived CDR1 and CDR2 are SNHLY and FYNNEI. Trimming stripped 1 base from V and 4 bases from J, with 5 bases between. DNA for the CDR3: TGTGCCAGCAGTGAAGAGGGGTACGAGCAGTACTTC. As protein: CASSEEGYEQYF. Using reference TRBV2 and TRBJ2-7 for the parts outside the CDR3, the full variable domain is EPEVTQTPSHQVTQMGQEVILRCVPISNHLYFYWYRQILGQKVEFLVSFYNNEISEKSEIFDDQFSVERPDGSNFTLKIRSTKLEDSAMYFCASSEEGYEQYFGPGTRLTVT.

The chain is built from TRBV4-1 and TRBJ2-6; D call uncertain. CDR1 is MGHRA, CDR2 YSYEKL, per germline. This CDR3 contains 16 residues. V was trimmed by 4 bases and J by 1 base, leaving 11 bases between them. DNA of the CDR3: TGCGCCAGCAGCCTACTCCTTAGTTCTGGGGCCAACGTCCTGACTTTC. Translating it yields CASSLLLSSGANVLTF.

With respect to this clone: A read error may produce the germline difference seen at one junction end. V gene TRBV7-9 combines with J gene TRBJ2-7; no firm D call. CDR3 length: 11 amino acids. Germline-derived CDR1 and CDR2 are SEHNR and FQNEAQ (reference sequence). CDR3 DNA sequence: TGTTCCAGCAGTGCTAACTACGAGCAGTACTTC. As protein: CSSSANYEQYF.

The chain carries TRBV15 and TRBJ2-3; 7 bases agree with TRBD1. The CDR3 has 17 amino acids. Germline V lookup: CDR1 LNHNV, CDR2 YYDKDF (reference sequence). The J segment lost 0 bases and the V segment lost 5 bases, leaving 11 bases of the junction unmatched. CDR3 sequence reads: CATSERGGSASTDTQYF. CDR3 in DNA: TGTGCCACCAGCGAGAGAGGGGGCTCCGCTAGCACAGATACGCAGTATTTT. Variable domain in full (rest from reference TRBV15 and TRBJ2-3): DAMVIQNPRYQVTQFGKPVTLSCSQTLNHNVMYWYQQKSSQAPKLLFHYYDKDFNNEADTPDNFQSRRPNTSFCFLDIRSPGLGDTAMYLCATSERGGSASTDTQYFGPGTRLTVL.

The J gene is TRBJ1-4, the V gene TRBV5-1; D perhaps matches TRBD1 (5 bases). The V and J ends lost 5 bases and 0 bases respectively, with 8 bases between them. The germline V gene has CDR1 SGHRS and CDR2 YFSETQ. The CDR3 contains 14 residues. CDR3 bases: TGCGCCAGCAGGGTACAGGCAACTAATGAAAAACTGTTTTTT. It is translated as CASRVQATNEKLFF. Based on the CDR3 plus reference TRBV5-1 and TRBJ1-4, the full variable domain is KAGVTQTPRYLIKTRGQQVTLSCSPISGHRSVSWYQQTPGQGLQFLFEYFSETQRNKGNFPGRFSGRQFSNSRSEMNVSTLELGDSALYLCASRVQATNEKLFFGSGTQLSVL.

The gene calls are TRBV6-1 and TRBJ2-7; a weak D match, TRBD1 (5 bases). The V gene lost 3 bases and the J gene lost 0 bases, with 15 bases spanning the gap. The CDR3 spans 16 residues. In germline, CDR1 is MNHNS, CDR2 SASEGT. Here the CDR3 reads CASSDVDSLDSYEQYF. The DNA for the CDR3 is TGTGCCAGCAGTGATGTAGACAGCCTTGACTCCTACGAGCAGTACTTC.

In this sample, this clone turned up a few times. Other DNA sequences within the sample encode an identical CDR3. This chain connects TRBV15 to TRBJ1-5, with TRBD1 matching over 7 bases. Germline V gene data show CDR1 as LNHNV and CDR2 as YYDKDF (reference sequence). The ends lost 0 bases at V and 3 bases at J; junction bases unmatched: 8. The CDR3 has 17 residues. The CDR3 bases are TGTGCCACCAGCAGAGATTTCCCGGACAGGAACAATCAGCCCCAGCATTTT. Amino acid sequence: CATSRDFPDRNNQPQHF.

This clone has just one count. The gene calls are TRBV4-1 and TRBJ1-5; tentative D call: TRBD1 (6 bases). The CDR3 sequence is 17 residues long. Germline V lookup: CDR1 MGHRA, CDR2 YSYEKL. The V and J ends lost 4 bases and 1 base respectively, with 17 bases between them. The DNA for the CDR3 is TGCGCCAGCAGCCCTGGTACTTGGCAGGGGAGCAATCAGCCCCAGCATTTT. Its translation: CASSPGTWQGSNQPQHF.

CDR3: CASSQNPPGLAGGGEVNEQFF. The DNA for the CDR3 is TGTGCCAGCAGCCAAAATCCCCCGGGACTAGCGGGGGGGGGAGAGGTCAATGAGCAGTTCTTC. V gene TRBV4-2 combines with J gene TRBJ2-1, with 16 nucleotides matching TRBD2. V trimming: 2 bases; J trimming: 6 bases; junction bases outside the gene matches: 16. The CDR3 length is 21 residues. CDR1 and CDR2 from the germline V gene are LGHNA and YNFKEQ.

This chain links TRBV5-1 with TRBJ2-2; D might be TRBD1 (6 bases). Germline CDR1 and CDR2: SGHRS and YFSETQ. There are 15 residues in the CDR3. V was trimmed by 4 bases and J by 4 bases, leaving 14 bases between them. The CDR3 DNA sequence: TGCGCCAGCAGCCAGAGTACAGGGTTCACCGGGGAGCTGTTTTTT. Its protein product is CASSQSTGFTGELFF.

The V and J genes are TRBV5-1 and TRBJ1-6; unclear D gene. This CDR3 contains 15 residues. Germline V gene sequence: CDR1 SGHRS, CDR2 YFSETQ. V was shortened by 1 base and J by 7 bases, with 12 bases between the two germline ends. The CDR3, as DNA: TGCGCCAGCAGCTTGTCGGGTCCTGGGAATTCACCCCTCCACTTT. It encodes CASSLSGPGNSPLHF.

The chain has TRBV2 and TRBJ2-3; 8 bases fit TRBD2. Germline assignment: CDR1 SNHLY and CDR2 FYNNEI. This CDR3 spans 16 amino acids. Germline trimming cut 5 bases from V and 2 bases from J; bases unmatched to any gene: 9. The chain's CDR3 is CASSSGGGVSTDTQYF. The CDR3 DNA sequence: TGTGCCAGCAGTTCCGGGGGGGGCGTGTCCACAGATACGCAGTATTTT.

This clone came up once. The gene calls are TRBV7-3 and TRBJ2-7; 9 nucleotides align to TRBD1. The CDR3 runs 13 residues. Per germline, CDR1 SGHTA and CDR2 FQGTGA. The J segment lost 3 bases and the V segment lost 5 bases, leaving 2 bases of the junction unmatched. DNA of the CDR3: TGTGCCAGCAGCACGGGACAGGGCTACGAGCAGTACTTC. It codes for CASSTGQGYEQYF.

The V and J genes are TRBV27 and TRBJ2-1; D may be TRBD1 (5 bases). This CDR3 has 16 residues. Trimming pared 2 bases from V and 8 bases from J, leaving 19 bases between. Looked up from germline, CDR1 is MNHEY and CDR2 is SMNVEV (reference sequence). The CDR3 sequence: CASSLTGSTKRHEQFF. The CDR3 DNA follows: TGTGCCAGCAGTTTAACAGGCTCCACAAAGAGGCATGAGCAGTTCTTC.

DNA for the CDR3: TGTGCCAGCATTTCCGGGGGACAGGGGTCTTCGGGTGAAGCTTTCTTT. This gives the protein CASISGGQGSSGEAFF. The J gene is TRBJ1-1, the V gene TRBV28; 10 nucleotides align to TRBD1. The V and J ends lost 7 bases and 7 bases, in that order; junction bases with no gene match: 15. The CDR3 sequence is 16 residues long. CDR1 is MDHEN, CDR2 SYDVKM, per germline.

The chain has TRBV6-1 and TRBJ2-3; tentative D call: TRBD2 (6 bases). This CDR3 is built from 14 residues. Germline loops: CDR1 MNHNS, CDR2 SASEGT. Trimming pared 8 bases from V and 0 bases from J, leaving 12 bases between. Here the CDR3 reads CASGTYLSTDTQYF. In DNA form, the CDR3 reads TGTGCCAGCGGGACTTATCTCAGCACAGATACGCAGTATTTT.

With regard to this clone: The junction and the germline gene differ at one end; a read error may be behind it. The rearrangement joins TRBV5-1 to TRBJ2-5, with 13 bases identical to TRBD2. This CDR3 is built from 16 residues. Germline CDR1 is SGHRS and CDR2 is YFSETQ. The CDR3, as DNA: TGCGCCAGCAGGCGAGGGACTAGCGGGGACTTACCGACCCAAGACTTC. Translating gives CASRRGTSGDLPTQDF.

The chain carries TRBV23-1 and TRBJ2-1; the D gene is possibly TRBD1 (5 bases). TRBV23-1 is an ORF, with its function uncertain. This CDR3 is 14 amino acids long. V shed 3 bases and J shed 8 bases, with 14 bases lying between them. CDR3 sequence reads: CASSQGPQDHEQFF. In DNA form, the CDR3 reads TGCGCCAGCAGTCAGGGGCCCCAGGACCATGAGCAGTTCTTC.

CDR3 sequence reads: CASSLTGGTEAFF. The CDR3 DNA sequence: TGTGCCAGCTCCCTGACAGGGGGCACTGAAGCTTTCTTT. The chain has TRBV18 and TRBJ1-1; the match to TRBD1 covers 9 bases. CDR3 size: 13 residues. The V gene end was trimmed by 6 bases and the J gene end by 4 bases; junction bases not matched to a gene: 3. The germline V gene has CDR1 KGHSH and CDR2 LQKENI.